This is a list of T cell receptor beta chains from one sample in a study of cytomegalovirus exposure and HLA in healthy donors. The data were produced by immunoSEQ multiplex PCR, yet TCRdb's version contains in-frame clones alone and is incomplete. The data contain some 96,000 clones, 55% to 75% of them seen just once; the ten biggest clones take up under 4%. The sample taken for sequencing was PBMCs. Receptors were obtained from a man aged 55 to 70 in good health and CMV-seronegative. Both conserved end residues are part of each CDR3. A D gene is named only where the DNA matches it firmly.

V,D,CDR3
TRBV2,TRBD1,CASNPRGANYGYTF
TRBV28,NA,CASSLLRNEQFF
TRBV9,NA,CASSVEGGAAYEQYF
TRBV28,NA,CASSLWTGNNSPLHF
TRBV7-7,NA,CASSLNSGDQETQYF
TRBV9,NA,CASSVWDTAYGYTF
TRBV4-1,TRBD2,CASSQDRLAGPQETQYF
TRBV27,NA,CASSSPFDSNNEQFF
TRBV7-3,NA,CASSLAGAGYTF
TRBV14,NA,CASSNLGGTDTQYF
TRBV4-2,NA,CASSQVTGNSEAFF
TRBV10-1,NA,CASRNRVGDTQYF
TRBV19,NA,CASSMGGVSAGEQFF
TRBV2,TRBD2,CASSEGGLAGGRPQYF
TRBV16,TRBD1,CASSRLRQGANSPLHF
TRBV7-3,TRBD2,CASSPGGGVTGELFF
TRBV28,NA,CASIPPGGAGNTIYF
TRBV2,NA,CASSDRGYEQYF
TRBV5-5,TRBD2,CASSRLSGAGVNEQYF